This T cell receptor (beta chain) originates from a study of blood T cells in healthy people across ages. V trimming: 2 bases; J trimming: 2 bases; junction bases outside the gene matches: 7. CDR3 length: 16 amino acids. CDR1 SGHTA and CDR2 FQGNSA come from the germline V gene. The second PCR ran about 6 to 12 cycles with a sample-barcoded 5' primer and J-beta primers. MiXCR, applied by TCRdb to the 5' RACE reads, yields one record per CDR3 protein. The sample contains about 1 million distinct CDR3 sequences, roughly 45% of which appear only once. Material for sequencing was blood. The chain joins TRBV7-2 to TRBJ2-3, with TRBD2 identical over 7 bases. The TCR sequence derives from a woman in her sixties or seventies in good health. The CDR3 nucleotides read TGTGCCAGCAGCTTAAGCTCGGGACTACACACAGATACGCAGTATTTT. Translated, it gives CASSLSSGLHTDTQYF.